Included here is one T cell receptor beta chain sequence, with context. V lost 4 bases and J lost 4; bases outside the gene matches: 8. This CDR3 has 14 amino acids. Germline lookup yields CDR1 SGHRS and CDR2 YFSETQ. Via MiXCR, TCRdb re-called the RT-PCR reads, giving one row per CDR3 protein. The table shows about 680,000 distinct CDR3 sequences, with 14% occurring only once. Specimen: memory CD4+ T cells from blood. The chain couples TRBV5-1 to TRBJ2-7; 7 bases align to TRBD2. The TCR comes from a female donor in good health, serving as a healthy control. Here the CDR3 reads CASSPDGGGYEQYF. The DNA of the CDR3 is TGCGCCAGCAGCCCGGATGGGGGGGGGTACGAGCAGTACTTC.